This TCR beta chain was sequenced in a study of blood T cell repertoires in COVID-19. Per germline, CDR1 SQVTM and CDR2 ANQGSEA. The ends lost 4 bases at V and 1 base at J; junction bases unmatched: 11. This CDR3 is 16 amino acids long. Generated by immunoSEQ multiplex PCR, the TCRdb table keeps only in-frame clones and is missing some. The data contain about 400,000 clones, 88% of them seen just once; the ten biggest clones take up roughly 2%. The rearrangement links TRBV29-1 to TRBJ2-5; TRBD2 agrees at 8 bases. This TCR derives from a middle-aged woman with acute COVID-19. The material sequenced was PBMCs or T cells enriched from blood (not recorded which). Written as DNA, the CDR3 is TGCAGCGTTGCTGATGGGCGGGGGGATCCCCAAGAGACCCAGTACTTC. Its protein is CSVADGRGDPQETQYF.